This T cell receptor beta chain was found in a study of identifying expanded T cells in peripheral blood. Study-wide findings and caveats: Across healthy donors, higher total template counts meant significantly greater approximately two-week count variance. Differentially abundant clones: about 1.2 between replicates, 16.4 at two to three weeks, approximately 19 at four.

Collection occurred without any documented infections or immune events in donors. This CDR3 is 14 amino acids long. The V end was cut by 0 bases, the J end by 6 bases, with 11 bases between. Germline loops: CDR1 SNHLY, CDR2 FYNNEI. The data were produced by immunoSEQ multiplex PCR, yet TCRdb's version contains in-frame clones alone and is incomplete. In the table there are about 58,000 clones, around 86% of which are singletons. About this clone: The antigen is undetermined.

The TCR was taken from a person between 18 and 75 years old in good health. The sequenced material came from blood. J is TRBJ1-2 and V is TRBV2; tentatively, D is TRBD1 (5 bases). The DNA for the CDR3 is TGTGCCAGCAGTGAAGCGCGAGGGGTTAATGGCTACACCTTC. It specifies CASSEARGVNGYTF.